This T cell receptor beta chain was retrieved from a study of identifying expanded T cells in peripheral blood (dated by TCRdb to about 2019). Regarding the study in general: Four technical replicates, made by sequencing separate aliquots from the same pool of genomic DNA, were compared pairwise. The full study reports these points: The binomial model flagged 0.9 to 1.5 differentially abundant clones between technical replicates but about 15 over about 2 weeks and around 19 over approximately 4 weeks. It was expected by the authors that biological variance in healthy repertoires might increase further over much longer intervals, such as months to years. For all healthy donors, the variance in clone template counts between approximately two-week samples rose significantly as total template count increased. Both the number of clones called differentially abundant and the false-positive rate were significantly reduced by the beta-binomial model across all healthy-donor time intervals.

Notes on this clone: The target of this receptor is not known. No base quality values were provided; no much bigger clone lies one nucleotide off.

During the collection period, no immune events, such as infections, were documented for the healthy donors. Healthy-donor blood repertoires served as a training cohort to calibrate time-dependent variance in a beta-binomial model of T-cell clone differential abundance. The training cohort comprised about ten healthy donors, 3 female and 7 male. On average the donors were about 45 years old, and their ages spanned about 25 to 64 years. Whole blood was collected from each healthy donor at three time points spaced around 2 weeks apart and obtained from a commercial supplier. Genomic DNA was extracted from unsorted whole blood for immunosequencing. V is clipped by 0 bases and J by 6 bases, and the sequence between their germline boundaries is 20 bases long. Spanning cysteine to phenylalanine, the CDR3 consists of 17 amino acids. Only CDR3 DNA remains: 51 bases, in frame from the first base. Taken from the germline V gene, the CDR1 and CDR2 loops are LGHNA and YNFKEQ.

The immunoSEQ Assay, which relies on bias-controlled multiplex PCR amplification of genomic DNA, was used to profile TCRbeta CDR3 regions. The study's processing was this. The absolute abundance of each unique TCRbeta CDR3 region was quantified after sequences were collapsed and filtered. Differential abundance was assessed using a binomial (Fisher-equivalent) model and a beta-binomial model in which time-dependent variance fitted from healthy donors was added. Any clone with fewer than 5 combined templates was excluded, and a clone was called differentially abundant if its Benjamini-Hochberg FDR was below 0.01. Beta-binomial variance was modeled as a function of total template count across the two samples using the form v = (b*log(k)+a)^2. What TCRdb holds here is the immuneACCESS table cut down to in-frame rearrangements. Part of the clones is not present; checked against another copy, under half of the missing clones reflect an unresolved V gene, and the others are unexplained. V and J calls and clone size come straight from that table; D and trimming were deduced from the DNA. For this sample the table gives around 63,000 clones, of which about 89% were detected only once. Of the sample, around 4.6% is held by the ten largest clones.

Sequenced: blood. The chain couples TRBV4-2 to TRBJ1-2; possibly the D gene is TRBD1, per 6 matching bases. The receptor comes from a person aged 18 to 70 in good health. The DNA sequence is given as TGTGCCAGCAGCCAAGAAGGGGCGACAGGACCCGTCGATGGCTACACCTTC. The encoded protein is CASSQEGATGPVDGYTF.